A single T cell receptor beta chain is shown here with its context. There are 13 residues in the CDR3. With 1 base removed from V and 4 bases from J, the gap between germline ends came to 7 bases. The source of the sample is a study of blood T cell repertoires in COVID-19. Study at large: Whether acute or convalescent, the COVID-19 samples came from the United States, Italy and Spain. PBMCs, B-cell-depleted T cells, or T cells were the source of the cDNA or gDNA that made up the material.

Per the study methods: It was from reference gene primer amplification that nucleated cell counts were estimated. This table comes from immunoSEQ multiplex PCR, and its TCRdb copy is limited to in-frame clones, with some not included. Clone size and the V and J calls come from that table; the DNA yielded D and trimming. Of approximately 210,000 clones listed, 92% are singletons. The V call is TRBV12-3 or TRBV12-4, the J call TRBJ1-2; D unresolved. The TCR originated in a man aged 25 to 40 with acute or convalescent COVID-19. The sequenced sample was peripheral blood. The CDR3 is CASSLGRVYGYTF. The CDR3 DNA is TGTGCCAGCAGTTTAGGACGGGTCTATGGCTACACCTTC.